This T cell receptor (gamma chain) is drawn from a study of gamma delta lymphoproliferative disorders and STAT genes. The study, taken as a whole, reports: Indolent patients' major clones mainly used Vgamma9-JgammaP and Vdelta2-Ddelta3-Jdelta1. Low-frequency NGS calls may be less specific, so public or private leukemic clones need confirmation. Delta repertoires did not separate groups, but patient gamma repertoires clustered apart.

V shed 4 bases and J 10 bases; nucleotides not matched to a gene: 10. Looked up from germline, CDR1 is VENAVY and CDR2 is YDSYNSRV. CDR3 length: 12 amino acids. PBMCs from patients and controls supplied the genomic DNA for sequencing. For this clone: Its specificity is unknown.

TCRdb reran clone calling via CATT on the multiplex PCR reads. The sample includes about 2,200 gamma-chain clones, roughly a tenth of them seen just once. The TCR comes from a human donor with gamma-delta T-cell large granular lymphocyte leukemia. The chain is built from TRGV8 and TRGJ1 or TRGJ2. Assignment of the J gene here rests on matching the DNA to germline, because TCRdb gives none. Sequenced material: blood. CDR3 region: CATWEPPQKKLF. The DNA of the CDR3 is TGTGCCACCTGGGAGCCTCCCCAAAAGAAACTCTTT.